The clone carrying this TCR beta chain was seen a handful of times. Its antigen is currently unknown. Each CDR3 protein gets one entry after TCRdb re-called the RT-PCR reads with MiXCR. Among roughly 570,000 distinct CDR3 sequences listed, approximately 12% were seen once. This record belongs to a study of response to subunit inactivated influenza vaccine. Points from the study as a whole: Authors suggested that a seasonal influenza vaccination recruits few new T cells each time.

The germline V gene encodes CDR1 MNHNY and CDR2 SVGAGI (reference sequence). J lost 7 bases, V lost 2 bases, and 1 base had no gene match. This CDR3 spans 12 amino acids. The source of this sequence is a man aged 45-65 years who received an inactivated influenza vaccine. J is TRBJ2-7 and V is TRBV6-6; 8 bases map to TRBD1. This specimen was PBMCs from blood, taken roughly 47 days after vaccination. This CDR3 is CASSYGTGEQYF. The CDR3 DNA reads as TGTGCCAGCAGTTACGGGACAGGAGAGCAGTACTTC.